Each of the 28 T cell receptor beta chains below was sequenced from the same sample in a study of blood T cell repertoires in COVID-19. Sequenced by immunoSEQ multiplex PCR; TCRdb stores in-frame clones only, minus some. The data show about 140,000 clones, around 80% seen once. The sequenced sample consisted of peripheral blood. The receptor source for this set is a man aged 50-60 years with acute or convalescent COVID-19.

This clone showed up many times. V usage is TRBV7-3 and J usage is TRBJ2-5, with a possible D match to TRBD1 (5 bases). V lost 0 bases, J lost 5 bases, and 7 bases lay in between. The CDR3 consists of 13 residues. Per the germline V gene, CDR1 is SGHTA and CDR2 is FQGTGA. This CDR3 reads CASSLTGAETQYF. As DNA, the CDR3 is TGTGCCAGCAGCTTAACAGGGGCGGAGACCCAGTACTTC.

This chain connects TRBV5-4 to TRBJ1-1, with a weak D call TRBD1 (5 bases). V lost 4 bases, J lost 1 base, and 14 bases lay in between. CDR1 is SGHNT, CDR2 YYREEE, per germline (reference sequence). This CDR3 contains 15 residues. The CDR3 DNA is TGTGCCAGCAGCAACGCTCAGGGAAAGAACACTGAAGCTTTCTTT. Residues: CASSNAQGKNTEAFF.

In this sample, this clone turned up once. V and J are TRBV6-6 and TRBJ1-1; D uncertain. V shed 7 bases and J shed 3 bases, with 12 bases lying between them. Germline V gives CDR1 MNHNY, CDR2 SVGAGI (reference sequence). The CDR3 contains 13 residues. The CDR3 loop is CASTLIPDTEAFF. DNA for the CDR3: TGTGCCAGCACCTTAATTCCTGACACTGAAGCTTTCTTT.

The gene calls are TRBV6-5 and TRBJ1-2, with 10 bases fitting TRBD1. Germline V lookup: CDR1 MNHEY, CDR2 SVGAGI. After removal of 6 bases from V and 8 bases from J, the junction contained 3 bases not matched to a gene. The CDR3 is made up of 12 amino acids. CDR3 in DNA: TGTGCCAGCAGAACGACAGGGGGCGGCTACACCTTC. This encodes CASRTTGGGYTF.

V usage is TRBV29-1 and J usage is TRBJ2-7; D perhaps matches TRBD1 (5 bases). V lost 4 bases to trimming and J lost 0 bases, with 16 bases between them. CDR1 is SQVTM, CDR2 ANQGSEA, per germline. CDR3 length: 15 residues. CDR3 sequence: CSVGRAGQSSYEQYF. The CDR3 DNA follows: TGCAGCGTTGGACGGGCAGGACAATCCTCCTACGAGCAGTACTTC.

The rearrangement joins TRBV5-1 to TRBJ2-3; 12 nucleotides line up with TRBD2. With 0 bases clipped from V and 1 base from J, the junction kept 6 bases outside the gene matches. The CDR3 length is 18 residues. Germline V gene sequence: CDR1 SGHRS, CDR2 YFSETQ. In nucleotides, the CDR3 is TGCGCCAGCAGCTTGGCTGGGACTAGCGGGTCTGGCACAGATACGCAGTATTTT. Amino acids: CASSLAGTSGSGTDTQYF. Supplemented by reference TRBV5-1 and TRBJ2-3, the full variable domain reads KAGVTQTPRYLIKTRGQQVTLSCSPISGHRSVSWYQQTPGQGLQFLFEYFSETQRNKGNFPGRFSGRQFSNSRSEMNVSTLELGDSALYLCASSLAGTSGSGTDTQYFGPGTRLTVL.

V and J are TRBV5-1 and TRBJ1-1; the D is unclear. The CDR3 is 14 amino acids. V lost 1 base and J lost 1, with 8 bases in between. CDR1 is SGHRS, CDR2 YFSETQ, per germline. This CDR3 is CASSLRAPNTEAFF. In nucleotides, the CDR3 is TGCGCCAGCAGCTTGAGAGCACCGAACACTGAAGCTTTCTTT.

V usage is TRBV10-3 and J usage is TRBJ1-5; 8 bases line up with TRBD1. Per germline, CDR1 ENHRY and CDR2 SYGVKD. The CDR3 has 13 amino acids. V shed 8 bases and J 2 bases; nucleotides not matched to a gene: 2. CDR3 sequence (DNA): TGTGCCATCGCGGGACAGGGCAATCAGCCCCAGCATTTT. Translated: CAIAGQGNQPQHF.

The chain joins TRBV10-3 to TRBJ2-1; weak D call: TRBD2 (5 bases). Germline values: CDR1 ENHRY, CDR2 SYGVKD. The CDR3 sequence is 13 residues long. The V end lost 0 bases, the J end lost 7 bases, and 7 bases lay between the germline ends. This CDR3 is CAISESTGNEQFF. In DNA form, the CDR3 reads TGTGCCATCAGTGAGTCGACGGGGAATGAGCAGTTCTTC.

The chain links TRBV3-1 (or the pseudogene TRBV3-2) to TRBJ1-1; tentatively, D is TRBD1 (5 bases). CDR3 length: 13 amino acids. Germline loops: CDR1 LGHDT, CDR2 YNNKEL (reference sequence). Trimming shortened V by 2 bases and J by 11 bases, and 15 bases separated the two germline ends. CDR3 in amino acids: CASSQQSGLIAFF. CDR3 nucleotides: TGTGCCAGCAGCCAACAGTCAGGGTTGATCGCTTTCTTT.

This chain connects TRBV4-1 to TRBJ1-4; 7 bases agree with TRBD1. This CDR3 comprises 16 residues. Germline CDR1 is MGHRA and CDR2 is YSYEKL. V dropped 4 bases and J dropped 3; count of bases not matched to a gene: 8. CDR3 nucleotides: TGCGCCAGCAGCCGACTACCGGGACAGTCTAATGAAAAACTGTTTTTT. Encoded protein: CASSRLPGQSNEKLFF.

The J gene is TRBJ1-2, the V gene TRBV3-1 (or the pseudogene TRBV3-2), with TRBD1 matching 10 bases. Trimming cost V 1 base and J 7 bases; bases outside gene matches: 6. This CDR3 is 15 amino acids long. Germline V lookup: CDR1 LGHDT, CDR2 YNNKEL (reference sequence). This chain's CDR3 is CASSQGGTGAGGYTF. In nucleotides, the CDR3 is TGTGCCAGCAGCCAAGGAGGGACAGGGGCAGGTGGCTACACCTTC.

This rearrangement joins TRBV2 to TRBJ2-5; a possible D gene is TRBD2 (5 bases). The CDR3 runs to 12 residues. Germline V gives CDR1 SNHLY, CDR2 FYNNEI. The V and J ends lost 10 bases and 5 bases respectively, with 14 bases between them. Written as DNA, the CDR3 is TGTGCCAACGCGCCGGAGGTGGAGACCCAGTACTTC. This translates into CANAPEVETQYF.

This clone was detected once. The rearrangement joins TRBV4-1 to TRBJ1-1; 9 bases agree with TRBD1. J was trimmed by 5 bases and V by 4 bases; bases with no gene match: 5. This CDR3 is 14 amino acids long. Germline CDR1 MGHRA, CDR2 YSYEKL. CDR3 residues: CASSPGQGETEAFF. CDR3 coding DNA: TGCGCCAGCAGCCCGGGACAGGGAGAGACTGAAGCTTTCTTT.

The gene calls are TRBV2 and TRBJ2-7; D is possibly TRBD1 (7 bases). Per germline, CDR1 SNHLY and CDR2 FYNNEI. This CDR3 has 14 amino acids. Trimming pared 6 bases from V and 6 bases from J, leaving 18 bases between. In DNA, the CDR3 is TGTGCCAGCAGCCGGAATGGACAGGAGGGCGAGCAGTACGTC. It yields the protein CASSRNGQEGEQYV.

The chain uses TRBV9 and TRBJ2-2, with a weak D call TRBD1 (5 bases). CDR1 and CDR2 from the germline V gene are SGDLS and YYNGEE. The V end lost 5 bases, the J end lost 3 bases, and 5 bases lay between the germline ends. The CDR3 totals 12 residues. DNA for the CDR3: TGTGCCAGCAGAGGGGACACCGGGGAGCTGTTTTTT. The encoded protein is CASRGDTGELFF. Full variable domain (missing parts from reference TRBV9 and TRBJ2-2): DSGVTQTPKHLITATGQRVTLRCSPRSGDLSVYWYQQSLDQGLQFLIQYYNGEERAKGNILERFSAQQFPDLHSELNLSSLELGDSALYFCASRGDTGELFFGEGSRLTVL.

The chain couples TRBV27 to TRBJ1-6, with TRBD1 matching over 7 bases. CDR1 and CDR2 (germline): MNHEY, SMNVEV (reference sequence). The V and J ends lost 5 bases and 6 bases, in that order; junction bases with no gene match: 13. This CDR3 is 17 amino acids long. Here the CDR3 DNA reads TGTGCCAGCAGTACCCAAACAGGGGAGTTTGGTAATTCACCCCTCCACTTT. It codes for CASSTQTGEFGNSPLHF.

The J gene is TRBJ1-5, the V gene TRBV19, with 9 bases that match TRBD1. This CDR3 has 17 residues. V gave up 3 bases and J gave up 2 bases; unmatched junction bases: 8. Germline-derived CDR1 and CDR2 are LNHDA and SQIVND (reference sequence). Written as DNA, the CDR3 is TGTGCCAGTAGTATCTCCGGACAGGGGAGGCGCAATCAGCCCCAGCATTTT. This encodes CASSISGQGRRNQPQHF.

The sample holds a few counts of this clone. V gene TRBV5-6 combines with J gene TRBJ2-2, with TRBD1 matching over 7 bases. Germline CDR1 is SGHDT and CDR2 is YYEEEE. The CDR3 contains 17 residues. Trimming took 0 bases from V and 6 from J; bases not matched to a gene: 11. CDR3 loop: CASSLGGAGGRSGELFF. CDR3 DNA: TGTGCCAGCAGCTTGGGAGGGGCAGGGGGACGTTCCGGGGAGCTGTTTTTT. Full variable domain (rest looked up from reference TRBV5-6 and TRBJ2-2): DAGVTQSPTHLIKTRGQQVTLRCSPKSGHDTVSWYQQALGQGPQFIFQYYEEEERQRGNFPDRFSGHQFPNYSSELNVNALLLGDSALYLCASSLGGAGGRSGELFFGEGSRLTVL.

This chain joins TRBV27 and TRBJ1-6; no clear D gene. Between the trimmed V and J ends, which lost 6 bases and 7 bases, there was a span of 19 bases. This CDR3 is built from 16 residues. Germline CDR1 MNHEY, CDR2 SMNVEV (reference sequence). The DNA of the CDR3 is TGTGCCAGCAGATGGACTCGAAGGGTGGACAATTCACCCCTCCACTTT. Translation gives CASRWTRRVDNSPLHF.

The chain is built from TRBV11-2 and TRBJ2-1; 12 nucleotides agree with TRBD2. The CDR3 contains 15 residues. The germline V gene has CDR1 SGHAT and CDR2 FQNNGV. Trimming cost V 8 bases and J 6 bases; bases outside gene matches: 8. The CDR3 loop is CASVPSGGAGNEQFF. As DNA, the CDR3 is TGTGCCAGCGTCCCTAGCGGGGGGGCGGGCAATGAGCAGTTCTTC.

J is TRBJ2-1 and V is TRBV5-5, with no clear D. The CDR3 totals 13 residues. Germline V gives CDR1 SGHKS, CDR2 YYEKEE (reference sequence). Trimming removed 4 bases at V and 7 bases at J, with 12 bases between. This CDR3 is CASSLNAGNEQFF. Written as DNA, the CDR3 is TGTGCCAGCAGCCTAAACGCCGGGAATGAGCAGTTCTTC.

In DNA, the CDR3 is TGTGCCAGCAGCCGGGGACTAGCGGGGACTGAGACCCAGTACTTC. It is translated as CASSRGLAGTETQYF. The V call is TRBV11-2, the J call TRBJ2-5; 13 bases fit TRBD2. Germline assignment: CDR1 SGHAT and CDR2 FQNNGV. The junction had 5 bases not matched to a gene; V was cut back by 5 bases and J by 5 bases. This CDR3 has 15 amino acids.

This clone occurred a few times. The CDR3 DNA follows: TGTGCCATCGGGACTAGCGGGGGGGGCTACAATGAGCAGTTCTTC. Amino acids: CAIGTSGGGYNEQFF. The chain couples TRBV10-3 to TRBJ2-1; 16 bases match TRBD2. Germline CDR1 reads ENHRY; CDR2 reads SYGVKD. With V trimmed by 8 bases and J by 3 bases, 1 base remained unmatched. The CDR3 has 15 amino acids.

The gene calls are TRBV29-1 and TRBJ2-7, with 11 nucleotides matching TRBD1. The CDR3 consists of 14 residues. V shed 5 bases and J 4 bases; nucleotides not matched to a gene: 7. In germline, CDR1 is SQVTM, CDR2 ANQGSEA. CDR3 in amino acids: CSVYHRDRGYEQYF. CDR3 coding DNA: TGCAGCGTTTACCACAGGGACAGGGGGTACGAGCAGTACTTC.

The chain is built from TRBV12-3 or TRBV12-4 and TRBJ1-5, with 9 bases matching TRBD1. The CDR3 is 13 amino acids. V dropped 10 bases and J dropped 7; count of bases not matched to a gene: 8. The CDR3, as DNA: TGTGCCACCGCGACAGGGGGAGGACAGCCCCAGCATTTT. Its protein product is CATATGGGQPQHF.

In its sample, this clone was seen a few times. V is TRBV2 and J is TRBJ1-2, with 7 bases matching TRBD1. Looked up from germline, CDR1 is SNHLY and CDR2 is FYNNEI. The CDR3 has 14 amino acids. V trimming: 7 bases; J trimming: 5 bases; junction bases outside the gene matches: 10. CDR3 bases: TGTGCCAGCAATGGCGGTCCAGGGGGGTATGGCTACACCTTC. The encoded protein is CASNGGPGGYGYTF.

The CDR3: CASSFPGHGEQYV. CDR3 sequence (DNA): TGTGCCAGCAGCTTCCCGGGACATGGCGAGCAGTACGTC. The chain links TRBV7-8 to TRBJ2-7; the D gene is possibly TRBD1 (6 bases). The germline V gene encodes CDR1 SGHVS and CDR2 FQNEAQ. The CDR3 length is 13 residues. V shed 3 bases and J shed 6 bases, with 12 bases lying between them.